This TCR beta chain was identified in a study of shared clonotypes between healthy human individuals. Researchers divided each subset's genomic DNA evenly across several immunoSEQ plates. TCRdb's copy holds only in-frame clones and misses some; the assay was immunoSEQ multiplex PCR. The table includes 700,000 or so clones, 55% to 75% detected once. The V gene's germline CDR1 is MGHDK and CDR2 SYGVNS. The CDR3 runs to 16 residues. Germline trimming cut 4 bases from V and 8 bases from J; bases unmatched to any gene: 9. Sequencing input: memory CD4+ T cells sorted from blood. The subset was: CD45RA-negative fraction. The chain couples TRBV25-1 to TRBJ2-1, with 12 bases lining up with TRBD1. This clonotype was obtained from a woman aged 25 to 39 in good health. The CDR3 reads CASSGEQGQGADEQFF. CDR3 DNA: TGTGCCAGCAGTGGTGAGCAGGGACAGGGGGCGGATGAGCAGTTCTTC. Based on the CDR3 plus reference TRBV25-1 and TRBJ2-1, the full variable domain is EADIYQTPRYLVIGTGKKITLECSQTMGHDKMYWYQQDPGMELHLIHYSYGVNSTEKGDLSSESTVSRIRTEHFPLTLESARPSHTSQYLCASSGEQGQGADEQFFGPGTRLTVL.